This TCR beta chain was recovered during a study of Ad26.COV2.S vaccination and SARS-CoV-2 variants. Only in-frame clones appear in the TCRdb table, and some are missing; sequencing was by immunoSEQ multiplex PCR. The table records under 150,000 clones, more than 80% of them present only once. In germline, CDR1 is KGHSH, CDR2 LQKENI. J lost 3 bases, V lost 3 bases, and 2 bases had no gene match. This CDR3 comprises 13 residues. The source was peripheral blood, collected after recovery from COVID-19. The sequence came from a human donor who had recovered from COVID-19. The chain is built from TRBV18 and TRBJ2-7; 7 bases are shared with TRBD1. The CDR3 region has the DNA TGTGCCAGCTCACCGGGGGACAGCTACGAGCAGTACTTC. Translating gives CASSPGDSYEQYF.